This TCR beta chain was captured by sequencing in a study of beta chain features in type 1 diabetes. Study-level findings and limits: There was a moderate but significant shortening of TCRB CDR3s in all four CD4+ subsets of Type 1 diabetes patients.

Of the isolated RNA, all was reverse transcribed, and so the sequenced material was expressed TCRB transcripts. Generated by immunoSEQ multiplex PCR, the TCRdb table keeps only in-frame clones and is missing some. The table includes roughly 100,000 clones, 25% to 30% detected once. Turning to this clone: The antigen remains unidentified.

Germline-derived CDR1 and CDR2 are GTSNPN and SVGIG (reference sequence). This CDR3 spans 14 amino acids. V lost 2 bases, J lost 2 bases, and 12 bases lay in between. This receptor was taken from a woman between 18 and 29 years old with type 1 diabetes. This sequence joins TRBV30 and TRBJ1-2, with a possible D match to TRBD1 (5 bases). The specimen sequenced was central memory CD4+ T cells from blood. CDR3 nucleotides: TGTGCCTGGAGTAAGCAGGGCCCGAACTATGGCTACACCTTC. It specifies CAWSKQGPNYGYTF.